The 19 T cell receptor beta chains below come from one sample, sequenced in a study of T cells after yellow fever vaccination. MiXCR was run by TCRdb on the 5' RACE reads, yielding one entry per CDR3 protein. This repertoire shows some 550,000 distinct CDR3 sequences, roughly a fifth found once; its top ten account for roughly an eighth. The specimen comprised PBMCs, sampled 15 days after the yellow fever booster vaccination. The source is a young man who received the YFV17D yellow fever vaccine.

This clonotype was recorded at least ten times. The rearrangement joins TRBV18 to TRBJ2-5; 8 positions agree with TRBD2. With 6 bases clipped from V and 4 bases from J, the junction kept 1 base outside the gene matches. CDR3 size: 12 residues. CDR1 and CDR2 (germline): KGHSH, LQKENI. CDR3 sequence: CASSGLGETQYF. The CDR3 DNA sequence: TGTGCCAGCTCGGGACTAGGAGAGACCCAGTACTTC.

The chain employs TRBV5-1 and TRBJ2-4; tentatively, D is TRBD2 (6 bases). The germline V gene has CDR1 SGHRS and CDR2 YFSETQ. The CDR3 is made up of 18 amino acids. V shed 0 bases and J shed 1 base, with 17 bases lying between them. CDR3 nucleotides: TGCGCCAGCAGCTTGGCAGGAGGGACGCCGGTGGCCAAAAACATTCAGTACTTC. Translated, it gives CASSLAGGTPVAKNIQYF. Based on the CDR3 plus reference TRBV5-1 and TRBJ2-4, the full variable domain is KAGVTQTPRYLIKTRGQQVTLSCSPISGHRSVSWYQQTPGQGLQFLFEYFSETQRNKGNFPGRFSGRQFSNSRSEMNVSTLELGDSALYLCASSLAGGTPVAKNIQYFGAGTRLSVL.

Only a few counts were recorded for this clonotype. The rearrangement joins TRBV28 to TRBJ2-2, with a weak D call TRBD2 (7 bases). Germline loops: CDR1 MDHEN, CDR2 SYDVKM. The CDR3 sequence is 18 residues long. V dropped 4 bases and J dropped 4 bases, with 22 bases sitting between them. The CDR3 is CASSSVFMGGGRTGELFF. For the CDR3, the DNA is TGTGCCAGCAGTTCTGTCTTCATGGGCGGGGGCCGCACCGGGGAGCTGTTTTTT.

V gene TRBV30 combines with J gene TRBJ2-3; unclear D gene. The germline V gene has CDR1 GTSNPN and CDR2 SVGIG (reference sequence). V was pared by 1 base and J by 2 bases, with 10 bases between. This CDR3 comprises 14 residues. CDR3: CAWSGWQVTDTQYF. DNA for the CDR3: TGTGCCTGGAGTGGTTGGCAGGTCACAGATACGCAGTATTTT.

The chain uses TRBV4-3 and TRBJ1-6; 9 nucleotides line up with TRBD1. This CDR3 has 16 amino acids. The germline V gene has CDR1 LGHNA and CDR2 YSLEER. The ends lost 3 bases at V and 6 bases at J; junction bases unmatched: 6. CDR3 amino acids: CASSQWDRVVNSPLHF. DNA for the CDR3: TGCGCCAGCAGCCAGTGGGACAGGGTCGTTAATTCACCCCTCCACTTT.

V is TRBV19 and J is TRBJ2-1, with 11 bases lining up with TRBD2. In germline, CDR1 is LNHDA, CDR2 SQIVND (reference sequence). The CDR3 contains 15 residues. V shed 4 bases and J 6 bases; nucleotides not matched to a gene: 5. The CDR3 sequence: CASSNLAGGFNEQFF. The CDR3 nucleotides are TGTGCCAGTAGTAATTTAGCGGGAGGGTTCAATGAGCAGTTCTTC.

This clonotype was seen a few times. V and J are TRBV7-9 and TRBJ2-1; 7 nucleotides align to TRBD2. Germline V CDR1 and CDR2: SEHNR, FQNEAQ (reference sequence). This CDR3 has 14 residues. The junction had 6 bases not matched to a gene; V was cut back by 4 bases and J by 6 bases. The CDR3 DNA reads TGTGCCAGCAGCTCCCATGGGGAGGGCAATGAGCAGTTCTTC. Translating it yields CASSSHGEGNEQFF.

V is TRBV24-1 and J is TRBJ2-1, with 9 bases matching TRBD2. The ends lost 7 bases at V and 5 bases at J; junction bases unmatched: 14. Germline CDR1 KGHDR, CDR2 SFDVKD. This CDR3 spans 17 amino acids. The CDR3 coding sequence is TGTGCCACCAGGGATACCGTAGCGGGAGAGACTCACAATGAGCAGTTCTTC. Encoded protein: CATRDTVAGETHNEQFF.

This clonotype was seen ten or more times. J is TRBJ2-3 and V is TRBV5-1; 11 nucleotides align to TRBD2. Germline trimming cut 0 bases from V and 7 bases from J; bases unmatched to any gene: 4. There are 15 residues in the CDR3. Per the germline V gene, CDR1 is SGHRS and CDR2 is YFSETQ. The CDR3 here is CASSLASGRSNTQYF. In DNA, the CDR3 is TGCGCCAGCAGCTTGGCTAGCGGGAGGTCGAATACGCAGTATTTT.

This chain uses TRBV2 with TRBJ2-2; D remains unclear. This CDR3 region has 12 residues. Germline CDR1 and CDR2: SNHLY and FYNNEI. V lost 7 bases and J 4 bases, leaving 7 bases between the germline ends. DNA of the CDR3: TGTGCCAGCAATAATGTCACCGGGGAGCTGTTTTTT. Translated: CASNNVTGELFF.

This clonotype showed up many times. The rearrangement links TRBV27 to TRBJ2-7, with 10 bases fitting TRBD2. The CDR3 runs to 16 residues. Germline CDR1 is MNHEY and CDR2 is SMNVEV (reference sequence). Trimming cost V 3 bases and J 2 bases; bases outside gene matches: 7. CDR3 nucleotides: TGTGCCAGCAGTTTTTACACTAGCGGGAATGCCTACGAGCAGTACTTC. This sequence encodes CASSFYTSGNAYEQYF.

The rearrangement links TRBV10-3 to TRBJ1-4; possible D gene TRBD1, 6 bases. Germline-derived CDR1 and CDR2 are ENHRY and SYGVKD. The CDR3 spans 14 residues. The V gene lost 5 bases and the J gene lost 6 bases, with 13 bases spanning the gap. This CDR3 is CAISRGGGDEKLFF. Written as DNA, the CDR3 is TGTGCCATCAGTCGAGGGGGAGGGGATGAAAAACTGTTTTTT.

This clonotype was seen only a few times. The chain recombines TRBV12-3 or TRBV12-4 with TRBJ2-1; 13 bases agree with TRBD2. This CDR3 spans 16 amino acids. Germline trimming cut 5 bases from V and 8 bases from J; bases unmatched to any gene: 9. This CDR3 reads CASSPRTSGRSDEQFF. The CDR3 DNA reads as TGTGCCAGCAGTCCGAGGACTAGCGGGAGAAGCGATGAGCAGTTCTTC.

This chain links TRBV12-3 or TRBV12-4 with TRBJ2-1; unclear D gene. The germline V and J ends were trimmed by 8 bases and 5 bases, with 10 bases remaining between them. The CDR3 is 12 amino acids. The CDR3 DNA reads TGTGCCAGCTCACTCGAGAACAATGAGCAGTTCTTC. Residues: CASSLENNEQFF.

This chain connects TRBV14 to TRBJ2-1; 10 bases align to TRBD2. Germline values: CDR1 SGHDN, CDR2 FVKESK. V trimming: 4 bases; J trimming: 8 bases; junction bases outside the gene matches: 14. The CDR3 spans 17 residues. The CDR3 DNA reads as TGTGCCAGCAGCCGATTGAGAAGGACTAGCGGACGGGATGAGCAGTTCTTC. Its protein product is CASSRLRRTSGRDEQFF. The whole variable domain, filled in from reference TRBV14 and TRBJ2-1, reads EAGVTQFPSHSVIEKGQTVTLRCDPISGHDNLYWYRRVMGKEIKFLLHFVKESKQDESGMPNNRFLAERTGGTYSTLKVQPAELEDSGVYFCASSRLRRTSGRDEQFFGPGTRLTVL.

This chain joins TRBV5-1 and TRBJ2-7; tentatively, D is TRBD1 or TRBD2 (5 bases each). The CDR3 sequence is 13 residues long. Germline loops: CDR1 SGHRS, CDR2 YFSETQ. The ends were cut back, 2 bases at V and 1 base at J, with 7 bases in the middle. CDR3 DNA sequence: TGCGCCAGCAGCTTTTGGGGGTCCTACGAGCAGTACTTC. Its protein product is CASSFWGSYEQYF.

This clonotype occurred a few times. The chain recombines TRBV27 with TRBJ1-1; 10 bases map to TRBD1. CDR1 is MNHEY and CDR2 is SMNVEV in the germline V gene (reference sequence). With 5 bases clipped from V and 1 base from J, the junction kept 4 bases outside the gene matches. The CDR3 is 15 amino acids. DNA for the CDR3: TGTGCCAGCAGTCCCGGGACAGGGGCGAACACTGAAGCTTTCTTT. Protein sequence: CASSPGTGANTEAFF.

This clonotype was detected only a few times. V usage is TRBV20-1 and J usage is TRBJ2-7, with D perhaps TRBD2 (6 bases). V dropped 6 bases and J dropped 7 bases, with 19 bases sitting between them. The CDR3 spans 13 residues. The germline CDR1 and CDR2 sequences are DFQATT and SNEGSKA (reference sequence). CDR3 in DNA: TGCAGTGCAAACCGGGAGCGTACTTTGGAGCAGTACTTC. Its translation is CSANRERTLEQYF.

This clonotype appeared a few times. V gene TRBV5-1 combines with J gene TRBJ2-2; a weak D match, TRBD2 (6 bases). The CDR3 consists of 15 residues. Germline lookup yields CDR1 SGHRS and CDR2 YFSETQ. V lost 4 bases to trimming and J lost 2 bases, with 12 bases between them. The CDR3 loop is CASSPGLANTGELFF. The CDR3 DNA reads as TGCGCCAGCAGCCCGGGACTGGCTAACACCGGGGAGCTGTTTTTT.